A single sample is the source of the 29 T cell receptor beta chains below, sequenced in a study of human T cells and chemical hapten exposure. Each CDR3 protein is one row after TCRdb ran MiXCR on the RACE reads. This sample yields around 130,000 distinct CDR3 sequences, of which approximately 9.5% are seen a single time; around 1.7% belongs to the top ten. Time point here: healthy volunteer bleed at 2 weeks. Extraction yielded total RNA from whole blood (unfractionated). The sample consisted of whole blood. The receptors here all came from a male donor in good health. Some clones in this sample may be carry-over from other donors' samples.

This clonotype has just a few counts. This chain joins TRBV25-1 and TRBJ1-2, with a tentative D call TRBD1 (6 bases). CDR3 length: 14 amino acids. Trimming took off 2 bases at V and 5 bases at J, with 12 bases between the two ends. Per germline, CDR1 MGHDK and CDR2 SYGVNS. The CDR3 sequence is CASSERGFRYGYTF. The CDR3 DNA sequence: TGTGCCAGCAGTGAAAGGGGGTTTCGGTATGGCTACACCTTC.

V gene TRBV20-1 combines with J gene TRBJ2-2; the match to TRBD1 covers 9 bases. Looked up from germline, CDR1 is DFQATT and CDR2 is SNEGSKA (reference sequence). V shed 0 bases and J 6 bases; nucleotides not matched to a gene: 5. The CDR3 runs to 15 residues. CDR3 protein: CSARDRDRVAGELFF. The DNA of the CDR3 is TGCAGTGCTAGAGATAGGGACAGGGTGGCCGGGGAGCTGTTTTTT.

This clonotype turned up a few times. V gene TRBV11-2 combines with J gene TRBJ2-5; TRBD1 aligns across 7 bases. With V trimmed by 4 bases and J by 2 bases, 4 bases remained unmatched. Germline CDR1 SGHAT, CDR2 FQNNGV. This CDR3 is built from 14 residues. CDR3 in DNA: TGTGCCAGCAGCTCGTGGGACAGACAAGAGACCCAGTACTTC. Protein sequence: CASSSWDRQETQYF.

The genes are TRBV12-3 or TRBV12-4 and TRBJ1-1; TRBD1 matches 7 bases. The CDR3 runs 13 residues. V lost 6 bases and J lost 7; bases outside the gene matches: 8. The DNA for the CDR3 is TGTGCCAGCAGCGTCGGGCAGGGGGATGAAGCTTTCTTT. It yields the protein CASSVGQGDEAFF.

There are a few counts of this clonotype. The chain joins TRBV12-3 or TRBV12-4 to TRBJ1-5, with 7 bases matching TRBD1. The J segment lost 4 bases and the V segment lost 5 bases, leaving 5 bases of the junction unmatched. This CDR3 is built from 14 residues. The CDR3 spells CASSTRDSNQPQHF. CDR3 DNA sequence: TGTGCCAGCAGTACCCGGGACAGTAATCAGCCCCAGCATTTT.

V usage is TRBV7-8 and J usage is TRBJ2-2; D might be TRBD2 (6 bases). The CDR3 sequence is 15 residues long. Germline assignment: CDR1 SGHVS and CDR2 FQNEAQ. Trimming pared 5 bases from V and 7 bases from J, leaving 17 bases between. In nucleotides, the CDR3 is TGTGCCAGCAGCCCTCGGGTAGCGGCGTTCGGGGAGCTGTTTTTT. Its protein is CASSPRVAAFGELFF.

Only a few counts were recorded for this clonotype. This chain joins TRBV2 and TRBJ2-7; the match to TRBD2 covers 10 bases. The V gene end was trimmed by 8 bases and the J gene end by 2 bases; junction bases not matched to a gene: 6. CDR3 length equals 14 residues. CDR1 is SNHLY, CDR2 FYNNEI, per germline. CDR3: CASLSGRTTYEQYF. In nucleotides, the CDR3 is TGTGCCAGCCTTAGCGGGAGGACCACCTACGAGCAGTACTTC.

This clonotype was picked up a small number of times. The chain joins TRBV6-2 or TRBV6-3 to TRBJ1-1; no reliable D call. Germline V gene sequence: CDR1 MNHEY, CDR2 SVGEGT. Trimming pared 1 base from V and 0 bases from J, leaving 9 bases between. This CDR3 spans 15 amino acids. For the CDR3, the DNA is TGTGCCAGCAGTTACTGGACGGGGATGAACACTGAAGCTTTCTTT. Protein: CASSYWTGMNTEAFF.

This clonotype was seen many times. The gene calls are TRBV12-5 and TRBJ2-2; 11 bases are shared with TRBD2. The length of the CDR3 is 15 residues. V shed 6 bases and J 6 bases; nucleotides not matched to a gene: 6. Germline V CDR1 and CDR2: LGHNT, FRNRAP. The CDR3 bases are TGTGCTAGTGGCGTAGCGGGAGGGCTGTCCGGGGAGCTGTTTTTT. Translated, it gives CASGVAGGLSGELFF.

This chain joins TRBV5-1 and TRBJ2-3; D unresolved. The CDR3 runs 13 residues. V lost 4 bases and J lost 3, with 9 bases in between. CDR1 is SGHRS, CDR2 YFSETQ, per germline. CDR3 sequence reads: CASSTSWTDTQYF. CDR3 DNA: TGCGCCAGCAGCACCAGCTGGACAGATACGCAGTATTTT.

In its sample, this clonotype was seen a few times. V and J are TRBV29-1 and TRBJ2-2; TRBD2 might be the D (6 bases). The V gene's germline CDR1 is SQVTM and CDR2 ANQGSEA. The CDR3 has 14 amino acids. Trimming shortened V by 3 bases and J by 4 bases, and 12 bases separated the two germline ends. CDR3 region: CSVDDGGSTGELFF. The DNA of the CDR3 is TGCAGCGTTGACGACGGGGGAAGCACCGGGGAGCTGTTTTTT.

The chain has TRBV27 and TRBJ2-5; tentatively, D is TRBD1 or TRBD2 (5 bases each). CDR1 and CDR2 (germline): MNHEY, SMNVEV (reference sequence). The ends were cut back, 4 bases at V and 3 bases at J, with 15 bases in the middle. The CDR3 runs 15 residues. The CDR3 bases are TGTGCCAGCAGTTCACCCCGGGACCCAGAAGAGACCCAGTACTTC. Its translation is CASSSPRDPEETQYF.

A few counts support this clonotype. The rearrangement uses TRBV23-1 and TRBJ2-2; 7 positions agree with TRBD1. TRBV23-1 carries the ORF label, with uncertain function. V lost 1 base and J lost 0; bases outside the gene matches: 8. The CDR3 is 18 residues long. CDR3 coding DNA: TGCGCCAGCAGTCAATACCGACAGGGTATCGCGAACACCGGGGAGCTGTTTTTT. This translates into CASSQYRQGIANTGELFF.

This clonotype was detected a few times. The CDR3 region has the DNA TGTGCCAGCTCCCGGGAAACAGGGGCGGATGGAAACACCATATATTTT. Encoded protein: CASSRETGADGNTIYF. V is TRBV18 and J is TRBJ1-3; TRBD1 matches 7 bases. With V trimmed by 6 bases and J by 3 bases, 11 bases remained unmatched. The CDR3 sequence is 16 residues long. The germline gives CDR1 KGHSH, CDR2 LQKENI.

Only a few counts were recorded for this clonotype. The genes are TRBV5-4 and TRBJ2-1, with TRBD1 as a possible D gene (5 bases). The CDR3 is 14 amino acids. The V end lost 1 base, the J end lost 9 bases, and 14 bases lay between the germline ends. The germline gives CDR1 SGHNT, CDR2 YYREEE (reference sequence). CDR3 sequence reads: CASSLRSRVAEQFF. CDR3 sequence (DNA): TGTGCCAGCAGCTTGAGGAGCAGGGTTGCTGAGCAGTTCTTC.

V and J are TRBV5-1 and TRBJ2-5; D is possibly TRBD1 (6 bases). Germline lookup yields CDR1 SGHRS and CDR2 YFSETQ. V dropped 1 base and J dropped 4 bases, with 14 bases sitting between them. This CDR3 region has 15 residues. CDR3 DNA: TGCGCCAGCAGCTTGAGGGACACGAACACAGAGACCCAGTACTTC. It yields the protein CASSLRDTNTETQYF.

The chain is built from TRBV19 and TRBJ1-5; D ambiguous. Germline lookup yields CDR1 LNHDA and CDR2 SQIVND (reference sequence). The CDR3 is 16 residues long. The V and J ends lost 3 bases and 2 bases respectively, with 14 bases between them. CDR3 in amino acids: CASSMRWSKGNQPQHF. CDR3 in DNA: TGTGCCAGTAGTATGCGTTGGTCTAAGGGCAATCAGCCCCAGCATTTT.

V usage is TRBV29-1 and J usage is TRBJ2-4, with 9 bases identical to TRBD2. After removal of 1 base from V and 0 bases from J, the junction contained 7 bases not matched to a gene. This CDR3 has 17 amino acids. The V gene's germline CDR1 is SQVTM and CDR2 ANQGSEA. Here the CDR3 DNA reads TGCAGCGTTGAAGGGTTAGCGGGGGATCTAGCCAAAAACATTCAGTACTTC. Encoded protein: CSVEGLAGDLAKNIQYF.

This clonotype showed up just a few times. The chain is built from TRBV4-3 and TRBJ2-3; D ambiguous. This CDR3 spans 16 amino acids. V lost 0 bases, J lost 0 bases, and 10 bases lay in between. The germline V gene has CDR1 LGHNA and CDR2 YSLEER. CDR3 DNA: TGCGCCAGCAGCCAAGATCGGGCAGGTAGCACAGATACGCAGTATTTT. This sequence encodes CASSQDRAGSTDTQYF.

This clonotype has only a few counts. The rearrangement links TRBV7-9 to TRBJ1-3, with 11 positions matching TRBD1. Per germline, CDR1 SEHNR and CDR2 FQNEAQ (reference sequence). Trimming removed 8 bases from V and 7 bases from J; junction bases left unmatched: 4. The CDR3 sequence is 13 residues long. The CDR3 sequence is CASGDRGANTIYF. The DNA of the CDR3 is TGTGCCAGCGGGGACAGGGGGGCGAACACCATATATTTT.

This clonotype has a count of ten or more. The gene calls are TRBV6-2 or TRBV6-3 and TRBJ2-1; D gene unclear. Per the germline V gene, CDR1 is MNHEY and CDR2 is SVGEGT. CDR3 size: 14 residues. The V end was cut by 0 bases, the J end by 12 bases, with 15 bases between. Here the CDR3 reads CASSYSRLNGGQFF. The CDR3, as DNA: TGTGCCAGCAGTTACTCGAGGCTGAACGGTGGGCAGTTCTTC.

This clonotype was recorded many times. This chain joins TRBV3-1 and TRBJ2-3; D is uncertain. Germline lookup yields CDR1 LGHDT and CDR2 YNNKEL (reference sequence). V lost 0 bases and J lost 3, with 4 bases in between. The CDR3 contains 13 residues. CDR3 nucleotide sequence: TGTGCCAGCAGCCAAGAAGTGACAGATACGCAGTATTTT. It codes for CASSQEVTDTQYF.

V usage is TRBV20-1 and J usage is TRBJ2-4, with 7 nucleotides matching TRBD1. The ends lost 6 bases at V and 0 bases at J; junction bases unmatched: 8. The CDR3 is made up of 15 amino acids. Germline V gene sequence: CDR1 DFQATT, CDR2 SNEGSKA (reference sequence). The CDR3 bases are TGCAGTGCAACCGACAGGGCCCTAGCCAAAAACATTCAGTACTTC. Its translation: CSATDRALAKNIQYF.

This clonotype has a handful of counts. The rearrangement uses TRBV12-3 or TRBV12-4 and TRBJ2-2, with 10 bases that match TRBD2. The CDR3 consists of 16 residues. V dropped 5 bases and J dropped 0; count of bases not matched to a gene: 3. The CDR3 loop reads CASSTSGAPNTGELFF. As DNA, the CDR3 is TGTGCCAGCAGTACTAGCGGGGCCCCGAACACCGGGGAGCTGTTTTTT.

The V call is TRBV7-8, the J call TRBJ1-6; D uncertain. Germline V gene lookup returns CDR1 SGHVS and CDR2 FQNEAQ. Deletions cut 1 base from V and 6 bases from J, with 16 bases between. The CDR3 contains 17 residues. The CDR3 DNA is TGTGCCAGCAGCTTAGAGCTGATGGGTTCGGGTAATTCACCCCTCCACTTT. Translated, it gives CASSLELMGSGNSPLHF. Using reference TRBV7-8 and TRBJ1-6 for the parts outside the CDR3, the full variable domain is GAGVSQSPRYKVAKRGQDVALRCDPISGHVSLFWYQQALGQGPEFLTYFQNEAQLDKSGLPSDRFFAERPEGSVSTLKIQRTQQEDSAVYLCASSLELMGSGNSPLHFGNGTRLTVT.

This clonotype was seen more than once but under ten times. V usage is TRBV6-1 and J usage is TRBJ2-7, with 10 bases fitting TRBD1. This CDR3 comprises 13 residues. Per the germline V gene, CDR1 is MNHNS and CDR2 is SASEGT. V lost 6 bases and J lost 2; bases outside the gene matches: 1. The CDR3 region has the DNA TGTGCCAGCAGGGGACAGGGGACCTACGAGCAGTACTTC. It encodes CASRGQGTYEQYF.

This chain connects TRBV5-4 to TRBJ1-5, with 8 bases matching TRBD1. The CDR3 is 13 residues long. Germline V gene data show CDR1 as SGHNT and CDR2 as YYREEE (reference sequence). J gave up 7 bases and V 4 bases, and 4 bases lay outside the gene matches. CDR3 loop: CASSVDRGQPQHF. The CDR3 coding sequence is TGTGCCAGCAGCGTAGACAGGGGACAGCCCCAGCATTTT.

V usage is TRBV3-1 and J usage is TRBJ2-7; 8 bases are a match to TRBD2. Trimming removed 5 bases from V and 9 bases from J; junction bases left unmatched: 9. Looked up from germline, CDR1 is LGHDT and CDR2 is YNNKEL (reference sequence). This CDR3 spans 13 amino acids. Here the CDR3 DNA reads TGTGCCAGCAGCAGCGGGGGCTACCCTTGGCAGTACTTC. Translation: CASSSGGYPWQYF.

This clonotype was seen a few times. V gene TRBV6-5 combines with J gene TRBJ2-2; D is unresolved. Germline CDR1 is MNHEY and CDR2 is SVGAGI. Trimming removed 3 bases at V and 0 bases at J, with 11 bases between. This CDR3 is 16 amino acids long. The CDR3 nucleotides are TGTGCCAGCAGTTATCCCGGACCATCGAACACCGGGGAGCTGTTTTTT. Translated: CASSYPGPSNTGELFF.